One sample yielded the 9 T cell receptor beta chains listed below, sequenced in a study of cytomegalovirus exposure and HLA in healthy donors. The protocol was immunoSEQ multiplex PCR, while the TCRdb copy is restricted to in-frame clones and leaves out a portion. This sample has 66,000 or so clones, with 97% found just once. The sample was PBMCs. The receptors originated from a woman aged 18-29 years in good health and CMV-seropositive.

This chain joins TRBV7-2 and TRBJ2-1; TRBD2 matches at 10 bases. V was pared by 2 bases and J by 5 bases, with 15 bases of the junction left unmatched. This CDR3 has 19 residues. The germline V gene encodes CDR1 SGHTA and CDR2 FQGNSA. The CDR3 nucleotides are TGTGCCAGCAGCTTAATTCGGGCTAGCGGGAGTGCTCGGGACAATGAGCAGTTCTTC. Residues: CASSLIRASGSARDNEQFF.

This chain connects TRBV25-1 to TRBJ2-1; 7 bases line up with TRBD1. V shed 6 bases and J 3 bases; nucleotides not matched to a gene: 5. Germline V lookup: CDR1 MGHDK, CDR2 SYGVNS. The CDR3 contains 14 residues. CDR3 amino acids: CASRAGGDYNEQFF. The DNA for the CDR3 is TGTGCCAGCAGGGCAGGGGGAGACTACAATGAGCAGTTCTTC.

The genes are TRBV2 and TRBJ1-2, with TRBD1 as a possible D gene (5 bases). Trimming took 5 bases from V and 0 from J, leaving 10 bases between them. Germline-derived CDR1 and CDR2 are SNHLY and FYNNEI. The CDR3 is 14 amino acids. CDR3 protein: CASSSGRANYGYTF. As DNA, the CDR3 is TGTGCCAGCAGTTCAGGGAGGGCTAACTATGGCTACACCTTC.

J is TRBJ1-1 and V is TRBV30; D gene uncertain. The V end lost 2 bases, the J end lost 8 bases, and 30 bases lay between the germline ends. CDR1 GTSNPN and CDR2 SVGIG come from the germline V gene (reference sequence). The CDR3 runs to 18 residues. The CDR3 coding sequence is TGTGCCTGGAGTTCCAATCTCGCCCGAGATGTGGGCAGACCAGAAGCTTTCTTT. This sequence encodes CAWSSNLARDVGRPEAFF.

The chain employs TRBV27 and TRBJ1-4; D unresolved. The V gene's germline CDR1 is MNHEY and CDR2 SMNVEV (reference sequence). The CDR3 totals 15 residues. The V gene lost 5 bases and the J gene lost 2 bases, with 12 bases spanning the gap. The CDR3 loop reads CASSTRGNTNEKLFF. CDR3 DNA sequence: TGTGCCAGCAGTACAAGAGGGAACACTAATGAAAAACTGTTTTTT. The full variable domain, rest sourced from reference TRBV27 and TRBJ1-4, is EAQVTQNPRYLITVTGKKLTVTCSQNMNHEYMSWYRQDPGLGLRQIYYSMNVEVTDKGDVPEGYKVSRKEKRNFPLILESPSPNQTSLYFCASSTRGNTNEKLFFGSGTQLSVL.

The V call is TRBV18, the J call TRBJ2-2; 7 bases match TRBD1. This CDR3 is 15 amino acids long. From germline, CDR1 is KGHSH and CDR2 LQKENI. The J segment lost 4 bases and the V segment lost 3 bases, leaving 5 bases of the junction unmatched. This CDR3 reads CASSPRDSGTGELFF. As DNA, the CDR3 is TGTGCCAGCTCACCTCGGGACAGTGGCACCGGGGAGCTGTTTTTT.

J is TRBJ1-2 and V is TRBV29-1; D not resolved. CDR3 length equals 11 residues. V lost 7 bases and J lost 7, with 13 bases in between. The germline CDR1 and CDR2 sequences are SQVTM and ANQGSEA. CDR3 bases: TGCAGCGCGACGGTTACGGGTGGCTACACCTTC. This sequence encodes CSATVTGGYTF. The whole variable domain, filled in from reference TRBV29-1 and TRBJ1-2, reads SAVISQKPSRDICQRGTSLTIQCQVDSQVTMMFWYRQQPGQSLTLIATANQGSEATYESGFVIDKFPISRPNLTFSTLTVSNMSPEDSSIYLCSATVTGGYTFGSGTRLTVV.

The CDR3 region is CAVTGGVSDYGYTF. CDR3 nucleotides: TGTGCCGTAACCGGAGGAGTGTCGGACTATGGCTACACCTTC. The genes are TRBV28 and TRBJ1-2; D unclear. Germline CDR1 and CDR2: MDHEN and SYDVKM. Deletions cut 11 bases from V and 3 bases from J, with 19 bases between. The CDR3 is 14 amino acids.

This clone was counted a single time. This chain links TRBV25-1 with TRBJ1-1; maybe TRBD1 (5 bases). V lost 1 base to trimming and J lost 9 bases, with 18 bases between them. Germline-derived CDR1 and CDR2 are MGHDK and SYGVNS. This CDR3 is built from 15 residues. The CDR3 loop is CASSESSRAGTKAFF. In DNA, the CDR3 is TGTGCCAGCAGTGAATCCAGTCGAGCAGGGACTAAAGCTTTCTTT.